The 28 T cell receptor beta chains given below trace back to one sample, sequenced in a study of cytomegalovirus exposure and HLA in healthy donors. Assay: immunoSEQ multiplex PCR; the TCRdb copy retains only in-frame clones and omits some. The sample consists of 200,000 or so clones, 80% to 90% of them appearing once. The source material was PBMCs. These receptors were collected from a young woman in good health and CMV-seronegative.

V and J are TRBV2 and TRBJ2-1, with TRBD2 matching over 13 bases. The CDR3 spans 15 residues. Germline CDR1 and CDR2: SNHLY and FYNNEI. V dropped 4 bases and J dropped 3; count of bases not matched to a gene: 0. CDR3 nucleotide sequence: TGTGCCAGCAGTGGGACTAGCGGGAGCTACAATGAGCAGTTCTTC. Translated: CASSGTSGSYNEQFF.

The chain carries TRBV7-9 and TRBJ1-2; 10 nucleotides line up with TRBD1. The V gene's germline CDR1 is SEHNR and CDR2 FQNEAQ (reference sequence). J lost 6 bases, V lost 5 bases, and 12 bases had no gene match. This CDR3 contains 16 residues. The CDR3: CASSASSRDRGHGYTF. CDR3 DNA: TGTGCCAGCAGCGCCTCGTCCCGGGACAGGGGACATGGCTACACCTTC.

This clone turned up a few times. The DNA of the CDR3 is TGTGCCGTAGGAGGACTTCTTTACGAGCAGTACTTC. Amino acids: CAVGGLLYEQYF. The chain employs TRBV28 and TRBJ2-7, with D perhaps matching TRBD2 (5 bases). Between the trimmed V and J ends, which lost 11 bases and 4 bases, there was a span of 15 bases. The germline V gene has CDR1 MDHEN and CDR2 SYDVKM. The CDR3 runs 12 residues.

V gene TRBV7-9 combines with J gene TRBJ2-7; D call uncertain. From germline, CDR1 is SEHNR and CDR2 FQNEAQ (reference sequence). The CDR3 spans 13 residues. V shed 1 base and J shed 3 bases, with 7 bases lying between them. CDR3 bases: TGTGCCAGCAGCTTAGGCGAGAGCTACGAGCAGTACTTC. It is translated as CASSLGESYEQYF. The whole variable domain, filled in from reference TRBV7-9 and TRBJ2-7, reads DTGVSQNPRHKITKRGQNVTFRCDPISEHNRLYWYRQTLGQGPEFLTYFQNEAQLEKSRLLSDRFSAERPKGSFSTLEIQRTEQGDSAMYLCASSLGESYEQYFGPGTRLTVT.

The chain joins TRBV5-1 to TRBJ2-2; 7 bases align to TRBD1. CDR1 and CDR2 from the germline V gene are SGHRS and YFSETQ. Trimming took 7 bases from V and 3 from J; bases not matched to a gene: 6. The CDR3 is 14 residues long. In DNA, the CDR3 is TGCGCCAGCCGTCGAGGGGGCGACACCGGGGAGCTGTTTTTT. Translated: CASRRGGDTGELFF.

J is TRBJ2-3 and V is TRBV13; 7 bases line up with TRBD2. With V trimmed by 8 bases and J by 4 bases, 6 bases remained unmatched. Germline assignment: CDR1 PRHDT and CDR2 FYEKMQ (reference sequence). The CDR3 loop spans 13 amino acids. As DNA, the CDR3 is TGTGCCAGCGTCGCTAGCGGAGCAGATACGCAGTATTTT. Its protein product is CASVASGADTQYF. The full variable domain, with the rest looked up from reference TRBV13 and TRBJ2-3, is AAGVIQSPRHLIKEKRETATLKCYPIPRHDTVYWYQQGPGQDPQFLISFYEKMQSDKGSIPDRFSAQQFSDYHSELNMSSLELGDSALYFCASVASGADTQYFGPGTRLTVL.

The chain has TRBV5-6 and TRBJ2-7, with 7 bases fitting TRBD1. The CDR3 spans 14 residues. The J segment lost 5 bases and the V segment lost 3 bases, leaving 8 bases of the junction unmatched. Germline CDR1 and CDR2: SGHDT and YYEEEE. The CDR3 here is CASSWGPGQNEQYF. The CDR3 nucleotides read TGTGCCAGCAGCTGGGGCCCGGGACAGAACGAGCAGTACTTC. The whole variable domain, filled in from reference TRBV5-6 and TRBJ2-7, reads DAGVTQSPTHLIKTRGQQVTLRCSPKSGHDTVSWYQQALGQGPQFIFQYYEEEERQRGNFPDRFSGHQFPNYSSELNVNALLLGDSALYLCASSWGPGQNEQYFGPGTRLTVT.

The rearrangement links TRBV6-6 to TRBJ1-1; D gene uncertain. Germline lookup yields CDR1 MNHNY and CDR2 SVGAGI (reference sequence). Trimming removed 6 bases at V and 5 bases at J, with 10 bases between. CDR3 length equals 12 residues. The CDR3 DNA follows: TGTGCCAGCAGGGAGACGGTAACTGAAGCTTTCTTT. This encodes CASRETVTEAFF.

V gene TRBV9 combines with J gene TRBJ2-3; D may be TRBD1 (5 bases). The CDR3 has 14 amino acids. Between the trimmed V and J ends, which lost 1 base and 2 bases, there was a span of 8 bases. The V gene's germline CDR1 is SGDLS and CDR2 YYNGEE. The CDR3 loop is CASSVQGSTDTQYF. The CDR3 nucleotides are TGTGCCAGCAGCGTACAGGGATCCACAGATACGCAGTATTTT.

The chain employs TRBV27 and TRBJ1-1; D is perhaps TRBD1 (5 bases). Trimming removed 6 bases at V and 0 bases at J, with 11 bases between. The germline CDR1 and CDR2 sequences are MNHEY and SMNVEV (reference sequence). The CDR3 extends over 14 amino acids. CDR3 DNA sequence: TGTGCCAGCAGACTAACAGGACTGAACACTGAAGCTTTCTTT. It is translated as CASRLTGLNTEAFF.

Here the CDR3 reads CASSLQVSGNTIYF. The CDR3 nucleotides read TGTGCCAGCTCATTACAGGTCTCTGGAAACACCATATATTTT. V usage is TRBV18 and J usage is TRBJ1-3; D perhaps matches TRBD1 (5 bases). Trimming pared 5 bases from V and 0 bases from J, leaving 8 bases between. Looked up from germline, CDR1 is KGHSH and CDR2 is LQKENI. This CDR3 contains 14 residues.

This chain connects TRBV4-3 to TRBJ1-4; 9 bases match TRBD1. This CDR3 has 15 residues. The germline CDR1 and CDR2 sequences are LGHNA and YSLEER. The V segment lost 4 bases and the J segment 8 bases; nucleotides outside the gene matches: 8. The CDR3 spells CASSRAGTGTEKLFF. CDR3 DNA sequence: TGCGCCAGCAGCCGGGCCGGGACAGGGACCGAAAAACTGTTTTTT.

This chain joins TRBV18 and TRBJ2-7, with a possible D match to TRBD2 (6 bases). The length of the CDR3 is 18 residues. The germline gives CDR1 KGHSH, CDR2 LQKENI. V lost 3 bases and J 0 bases, leaving 21 bases between the germline ends. CDR3 in amino acids: CASSPGGITGPSSYEQYF. CDR3 bases: TGTGCCAGCTCACCGGGGGGTATTACGGGGCCCTCCTCCTACGAGCAGTACTTC.

The chain has TRBV4-2 and TRBJ1-1; D might be TRBD1 (5 bases). This CDR3 comprises 13 residues. V lost 3 bases, J lost 3 bases, and 8 bases lay in between. CDR1 is LGHNA and CDR2 is YNFKEQ in the germline V gene. The CDR3 bases are TGTGCCAGCAGCCAGGGGGGGTACACTGAAGCTTTCTTT. This translates into CASSQGGYTEAFF.

The V and J genes are TRBV6-1 and TRBJ2-1; D might be TRBD2 (5 bases). The V and J ends lost 2 bases and 9 bases respectively, with 20 bases between them. Germline V gene sequence: CDR1 MNHNS, CDR2 SASEGT. The CDR3 has 16 residues. The CDR3 loop is CASSEFWPSLAGEQFF. As DNA, the CDR3 is TGTGCCAGCAGTGAATTTTGGCCCTCCCTAGCCGGTGAGCAGTTCTTC.

To note about this clone: The sample holds other DNA sequences that translate to the same CDR3. The chain is built from TRBV5-6 and TRBJ1-1, with D hard to call. The CDR3 consists of 13 residues. Deletions cut 2 bases from V and 6 bases from J, with 11 bases between. Germline CDR1 reads SGHDT; CDR2 reads YYEEEE. The CDR3 region has the DNA TGTGCCAGCAGCTTAGGAGGAGGCCCTGAAGCTTTCTTT. It translates to CASSLGGGPEAFF.

This clone was seen just once. The rearrangement joins TRBV7-9 to TRBJ2-1; 8 bases agree with TRBD2. V trimming: 0 bases; J trimming: 4 bases; junction bases outside the gene matches: 8. Germline values: CDR1 SEHNR, CDR2 FQNEAQ (reference sequence). The length of the CDR3 is 17 residues. This CDR3 reads CASSLARGSGKYNEQFF. In DNA, the CDR3 is TGTGCCAGCAGCTTAGCGCGCGGTAGCGGGAAATACAATGAGCAGTTCTTC.

The rearrangement joins TRBV13 to TRBJ2-7, with 10 bases fitting TRBD2. The V gene's germline CDR1 is PRHDT and CDR2 FYEKMQ (reference sequence). This CDR3 spans 16 amino acids. V shed 0 bases, J shed 3 bases, and the junction held 5 bases outside the gene matches. CDR3 loop: CASSLGRRTSGYEQYF. As DNA, the CDR3 is TGTGCCAGCAGCTTAGGCCGAAGGACTAGCGGCTACGAGCAGTACTTC.

The chain joins TRBV28 to TRBJ1-2, with 9 bases identical to TRBD1. The germline gives CDR1 MDHEN, CDR2 SYDVKM. The CDR3 is 14 residues long. V shed 6 bases and J 4 bases; nucleotides not matched to a gene: 6. The CDR3 protein is CASSTGGAVYGYTF. The DNA of the CDR3 is TGTGCCAGCAGCACAGGGGGCGCCGTCTATGGCTACACCTTC.

This clone was counted between two and nine times. The chain links TRBV6-1 to TRBJ1-3, with D tentatively TRBD1 (6 bases). The CDR3 totals 14 residues. Per germline, CDR1 MNHNS and CDR2 SASEGT. V shed 5 bases and J shed 3 bases, with 11 bases lying between them. CDR3 sequence: CASSLLTGGNTIYF. DNA of the CDR3: TGTGCCAGCAGTCTACTGACAGGTGGAAACACCATATATTTT.

The V gene is TRBV14, the J gene TRBJ2-7; 11 bases are a match to TRBD2. The CDR3 has 16 amino acids. V was pared by 3 bases and J by 2 bases, with 6 bases of the junction left unmatched. The germline V gene encodes CDR1 SGHDN and CDR2 FVKESK. CDR3 residues: CASSHRLAGGTYEQYF. DNA for the CDR3: TGTGCCAGCAGCCATCGATTAGCGGGAGGGACCTACGAGCAGTACTTC.

The chain has TRBV27 and TRBJ2-1, with TRBD2 matching 11 bases. Germline trimming cut 0 bases from V and 10 bases from J; bases unmatched to any gene: 5. Germline assignment: CDR1 MNHEY and CDR2 SMNVEV (reference sequence). The CDR3 runs 15 residues. The CDR3 sequence: CASSLSSASGREQFF. DNA of the CDR3: TGTGCCAGCAGTTTATCGTCCGCTAGCGGGAGGGAGCAGTTCTTC.

The chain is built from TRBV9 and TRBJ2-3; 9 nucleotides align to TRBD2. This CDR3 has 16 residues. Germline V CDR1 and CDR2: SGDLS, YYNGEE. The V and J ends lost 4 bases and 5 bases, in that order; junction bases with no gene match: 11. In DNA, the CDR3 is TGTGCCAGCAGCACCAGACTAGCGGCTCCTGGAGATACGCAGTATTTT. Amino acids: CASSTRLAAPGDTQYF.

The CDR3 protein is CASRTIAGVYNEQFF. The CDR3 DNA follows: TGTGCCAGCAGGACAATAGCGGGAGTCTACAATGAGCAGTTCTTC. The chain recombines TRBV6-5 with TRBJ2-1; 9 bases are a match to TRBD2. CDR1 and CDR2 (germline): MNHEY, SVGAGI. CDR3 size: 15 residues. V dropped 6 bases and J dropped 3; count of bases not matched to a gene: 6.

The rearrangement uses TRBV7-9 and TRBJ1-2, with TRBD1 as a possible D gene (5 bases). Germline loops: CDR1 SEHNR, CDR2 FQNEAQ (reference sequence). The CDR3 contains 13 residues. Trimming shortened V by 3 bases and J by 4 bases, and 9 bases separated the two germline ends. The CDR3 nucleotides read TGTGCCAGCAGCTTGGGGCGAGTCTATGGCTACACCTTC. Its protein is CASSLGRVYGYTF.

V is TRBV4-2 and J is TRBJ2-1; TRBD1 is a possible D gene (5 bases). CDR1 is LGHNA and CDR2 is YNFKEQ in the germline V gene. V shed 2 bases and J shed 8 bases, with 7 bases lying between them. CDR3 length equals 12 residues. CDR3 nucleotides: TGTGCCAGCAGCCAAACAGGCTATGAGCAGTTCTTC. Translating it yields CASSQTGYEQFF.

J is TRBJ1-5 and V is TRBV19; the D gene is possibly TRBD1 (5 bases). Germline lookup yields CDR1 LNHDA and CDR2 SQIVND (reference sequence). V was trimmed by 9 bases and J by 11 bases, leaving 23 bases between them. The CDR3 sequence is 14 residues long. The DNA of the CDR3 is TGTGCCAGCTCCACACAACAGGTTCCCCTTGCCCAGCATTTT. Its translation: CASSTQQVPLAQHF.

In DNA, the CDR3 is TGCGCCAGTAGACTAGCGGGAGGGCCGGATACGCAGTATTTT. It codes for CASRLAGGPDTQYF. The chain employs TRBV10-2 and TRBJ2-3; TRBD2 matches 14 bases. The V gene's germline CDR1 is WSHSY and CDR2 SAAADI. There are 14 residues in the CDR3. V lost 9 bases to trimming and J lost 6 bases; unmatched junction nucleotides: 5.